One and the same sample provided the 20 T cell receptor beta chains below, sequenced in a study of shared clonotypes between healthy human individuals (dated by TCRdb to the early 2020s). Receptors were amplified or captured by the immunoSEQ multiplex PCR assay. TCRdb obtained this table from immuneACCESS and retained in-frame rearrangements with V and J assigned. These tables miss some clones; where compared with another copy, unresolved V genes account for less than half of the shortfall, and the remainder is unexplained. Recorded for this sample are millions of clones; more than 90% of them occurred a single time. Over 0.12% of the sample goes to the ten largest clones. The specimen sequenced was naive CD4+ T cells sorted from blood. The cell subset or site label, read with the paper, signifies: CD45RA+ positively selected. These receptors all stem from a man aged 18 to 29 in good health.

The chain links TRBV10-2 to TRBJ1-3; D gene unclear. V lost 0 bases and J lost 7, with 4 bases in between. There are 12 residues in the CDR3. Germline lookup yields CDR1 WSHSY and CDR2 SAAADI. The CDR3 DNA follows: TGCGCCAGCAGTGAGTCGCCCAACACCATATATTTT. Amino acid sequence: CASSESPNTIYF.

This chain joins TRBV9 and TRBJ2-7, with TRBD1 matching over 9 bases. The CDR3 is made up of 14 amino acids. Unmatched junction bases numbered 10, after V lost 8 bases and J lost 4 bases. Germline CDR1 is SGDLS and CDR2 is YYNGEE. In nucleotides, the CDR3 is TGTGCCAGAAGCCCGGGACAGGGTAGTTACGAGCAGTACTTC. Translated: CARSPGQGSYEQYF. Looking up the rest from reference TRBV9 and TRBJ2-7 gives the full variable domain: DSGVTQTPKHLITATGQRVTLRCSPRSGDLSVYWYQQSLDQGLQFLIQYYNGEERAKGNILERFSAQQFPDLHSELNLSSLELGDSALYFCARSPGQGSYEQYFGPGTRLTVT.

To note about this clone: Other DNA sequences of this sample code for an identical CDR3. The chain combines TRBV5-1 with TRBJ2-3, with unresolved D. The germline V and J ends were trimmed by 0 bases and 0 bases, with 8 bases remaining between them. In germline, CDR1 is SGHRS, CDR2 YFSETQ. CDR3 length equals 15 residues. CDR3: CASSLDGVSTDTQYF. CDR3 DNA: TGCGCCAGCAGCTTGGATGGGGTGAGCACAGATACGCAGTATTTT.

CDR3 protein: CASTRLAGAGELFF. In DNA form, the CDR3 reads TGTGCCAGCACGAGACTAGCGGGAGCCGGGGAGCTGTTTTTT. The rearrangement joins TRBV6-5 to TRBJ2-2; TRBD2 aligns across 12 bases. CDR3 length: 14 residues. CDR1 and CDR2 from the germline V gene are MNHEY and SVGAGI. Trimming removed 7 bases from V and 6 bases from J; junction bases left unmatched: 3.

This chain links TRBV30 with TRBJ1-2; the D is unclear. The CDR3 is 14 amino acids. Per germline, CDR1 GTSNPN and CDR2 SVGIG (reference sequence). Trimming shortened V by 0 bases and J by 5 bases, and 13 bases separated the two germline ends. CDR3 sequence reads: CAWSVLGTGYGYTF. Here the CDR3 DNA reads TGTGCCTGGAGTGTACTGGGTACGGGGTATGGCTACACCTTC. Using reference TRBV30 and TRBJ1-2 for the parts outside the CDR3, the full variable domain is SQTIHQWPATLVQPVGSPLSLECTVEGTSNPNLYWYRQAAGRGLQLLFYSVGIGQISSEVPQNLSASRPQDRQFILSSKKLLLSDSGFYLCAWSVLGTGYGYTFGSGTRLTVV.

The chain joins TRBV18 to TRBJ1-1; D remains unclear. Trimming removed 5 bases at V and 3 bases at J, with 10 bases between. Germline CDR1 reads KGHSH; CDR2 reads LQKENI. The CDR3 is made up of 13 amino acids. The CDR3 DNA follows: TGTGCCAGCTCAGTGGGGTTGGACACTGAAGCTTTCTTT. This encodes CASSVGLDTEAFF.

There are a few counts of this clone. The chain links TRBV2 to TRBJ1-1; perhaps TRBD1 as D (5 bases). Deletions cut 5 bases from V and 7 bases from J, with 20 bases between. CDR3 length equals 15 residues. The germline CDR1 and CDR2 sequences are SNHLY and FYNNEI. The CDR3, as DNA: TGTGCCAGCAGTATTATTTCAGGGAATGACGGTGAAGCTTTCTTT. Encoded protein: CASSIISGNDGEAFF.

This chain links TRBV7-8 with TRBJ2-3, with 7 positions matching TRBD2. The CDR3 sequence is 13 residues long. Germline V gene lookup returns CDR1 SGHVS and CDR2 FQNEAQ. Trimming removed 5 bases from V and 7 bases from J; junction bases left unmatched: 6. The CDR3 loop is CASSRFGGNTQYF. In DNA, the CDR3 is TGTGCCAGCAGCAGATTCGGGGGGAATACGCAGTATTTT.

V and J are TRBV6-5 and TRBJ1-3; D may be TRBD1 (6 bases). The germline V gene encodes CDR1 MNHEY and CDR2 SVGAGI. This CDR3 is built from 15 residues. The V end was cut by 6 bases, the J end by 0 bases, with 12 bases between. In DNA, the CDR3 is TGTGCCAGCAGACGAACAGGGACCTCTGGAAACACCATATATTTT. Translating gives CASRRTGTSGNTIYF.

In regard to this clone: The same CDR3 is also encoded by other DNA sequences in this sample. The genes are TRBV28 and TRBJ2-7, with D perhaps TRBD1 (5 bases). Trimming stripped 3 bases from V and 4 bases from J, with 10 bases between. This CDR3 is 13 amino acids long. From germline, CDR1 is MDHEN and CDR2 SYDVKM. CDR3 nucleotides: TGTGCCAGCAGTTTTCAGGGCCTGTACGAGCAGTACTTC. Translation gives CASSFQGLYEQYF.

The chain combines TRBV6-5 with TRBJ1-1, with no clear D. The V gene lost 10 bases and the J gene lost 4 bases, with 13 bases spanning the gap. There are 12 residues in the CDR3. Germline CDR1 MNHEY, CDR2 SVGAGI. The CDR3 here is CATRNPGTEAFF. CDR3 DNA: TGTGCCACCCGAAATCCTGGCACTGAAGCTTTCTTT.

The CDR3 DNA follows: TGTGCCAGCAGCTTAAGGACAGGGGAAGGCTATGGCTACACCTTC. Its protein product is CASSLRTGEGYGYTF. V gene TRBV11-2 combines with J gene TRBJ1-2, with 9 bases fitting TRBD1. This CDR3 is 15 amino acids long. V lost 2 bases and J lost 4; bases outside the gene matches: 5. Germline-derived CDR1 and CDR2 are SGHAT and FQNNGV.

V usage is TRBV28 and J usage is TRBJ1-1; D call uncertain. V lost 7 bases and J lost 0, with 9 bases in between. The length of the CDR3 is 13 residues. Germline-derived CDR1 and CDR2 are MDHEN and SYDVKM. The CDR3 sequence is CASMGAVNTEAFF. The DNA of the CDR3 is TGTGCCAGCATGGGTGCGGTGAACACTGAAGCTTTCTTT. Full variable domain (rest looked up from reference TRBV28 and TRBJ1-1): DVKVTQSSRYLVKRTGEKVFLECVQDMDHENMFWYRQDPGLGLRLIYFSYDVKMKEKGDIPEGYSVSREKKERFSLILESASTNQTSMYLCASMGAVNTEAFFGQGTRLTVV.

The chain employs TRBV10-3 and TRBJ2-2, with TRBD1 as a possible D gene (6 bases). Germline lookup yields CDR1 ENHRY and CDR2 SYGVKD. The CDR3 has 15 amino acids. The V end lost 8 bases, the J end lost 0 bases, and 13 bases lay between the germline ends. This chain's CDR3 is CAISPGHTNTGELFF. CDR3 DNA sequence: TGTGCCATCTCGCCGGGACACACGAACACCGGGGAGCTGTTTTTT.

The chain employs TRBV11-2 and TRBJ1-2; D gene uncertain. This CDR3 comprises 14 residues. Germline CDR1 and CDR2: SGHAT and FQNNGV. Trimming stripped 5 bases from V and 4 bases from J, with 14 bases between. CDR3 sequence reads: CASSTLTVSYGYTF. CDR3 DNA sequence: TGTGCCAGCAGCACCCTGACCGTGAGCTATGGCTACACCTTC.

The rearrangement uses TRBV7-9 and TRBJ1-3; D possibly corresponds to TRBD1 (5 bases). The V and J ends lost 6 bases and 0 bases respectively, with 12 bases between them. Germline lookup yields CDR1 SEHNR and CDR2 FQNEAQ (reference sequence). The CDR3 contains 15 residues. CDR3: CASSRDRGSGNTIYF. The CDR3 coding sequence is TGTGCCAGCAGTCGGGACCGCGGCTCTGGAAACACCATATATTTT.

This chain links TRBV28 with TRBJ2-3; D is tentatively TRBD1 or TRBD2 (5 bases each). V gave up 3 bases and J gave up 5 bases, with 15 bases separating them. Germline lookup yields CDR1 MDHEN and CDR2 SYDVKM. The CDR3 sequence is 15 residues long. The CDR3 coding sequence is TGTGCCAGCAGTTTGCCAGGCCTGGGGGAAGATACGCAGTATTTT. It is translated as CASSLPGLGEDTQYF.

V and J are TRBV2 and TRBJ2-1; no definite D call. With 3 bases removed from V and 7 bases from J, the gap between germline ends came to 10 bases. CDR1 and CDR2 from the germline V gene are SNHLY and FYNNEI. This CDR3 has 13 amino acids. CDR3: CASSERQWNEQFF. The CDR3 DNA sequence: TGTGCCAGCAGTGAGAGGCAGTGGAATGAGCAGTTCTTC.

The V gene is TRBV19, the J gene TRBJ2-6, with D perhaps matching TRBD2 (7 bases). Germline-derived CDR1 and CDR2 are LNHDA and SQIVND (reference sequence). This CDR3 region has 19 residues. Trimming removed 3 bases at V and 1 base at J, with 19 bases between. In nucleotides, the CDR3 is TGTGCCAGTAGTATTCCCCACAGGGAGGGGACATCTGGGGCCAACGTCCTGACTTTC. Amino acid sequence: CASSIPHREGTSGANVLTF.

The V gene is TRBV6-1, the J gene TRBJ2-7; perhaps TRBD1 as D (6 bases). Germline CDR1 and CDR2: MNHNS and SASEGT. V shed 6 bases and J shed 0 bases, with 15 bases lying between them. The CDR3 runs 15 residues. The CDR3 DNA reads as TGTGCCAGCAGACCCATGGACAGCAGCTCCTACGAGCAGTACTTC. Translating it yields CASRPMDSSSYEQYF.